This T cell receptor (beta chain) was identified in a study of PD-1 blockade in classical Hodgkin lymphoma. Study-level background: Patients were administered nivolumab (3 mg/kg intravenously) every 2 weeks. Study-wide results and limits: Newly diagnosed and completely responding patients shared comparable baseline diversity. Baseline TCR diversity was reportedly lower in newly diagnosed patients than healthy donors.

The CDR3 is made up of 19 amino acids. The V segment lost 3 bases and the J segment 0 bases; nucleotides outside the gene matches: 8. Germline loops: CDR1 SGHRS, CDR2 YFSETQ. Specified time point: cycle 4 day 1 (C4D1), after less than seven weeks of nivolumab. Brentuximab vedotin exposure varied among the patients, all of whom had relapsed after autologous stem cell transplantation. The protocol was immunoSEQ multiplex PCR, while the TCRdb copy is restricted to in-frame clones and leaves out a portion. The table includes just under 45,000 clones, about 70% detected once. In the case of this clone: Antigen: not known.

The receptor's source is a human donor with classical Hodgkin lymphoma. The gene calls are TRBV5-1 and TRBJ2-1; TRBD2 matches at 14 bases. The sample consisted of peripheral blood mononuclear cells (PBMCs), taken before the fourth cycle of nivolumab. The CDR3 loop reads CASSWGLAGAVGSYNEQFF. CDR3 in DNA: TGCGCCAGCAGCTGGGGACTAGCGGGAGCCGTTGGCTCCTACAATGAGCAGTTCTTC.